This T cell receptor (beta chain) was sequenced during a study of graft-versus-host responses after intestinal transplantation. Background on the study: Recipients across the board were started on anti-thymocyte globulin induction, then kept on tacrolimus and steroids for about three years.

Profiling relied on immunoSEQ multiplex PCR, and the TCRdb table lists in-frame clones only, not all of them. The sample carries some 39,000 clones, 85% to 95% recorded once. Details on this clone: The antigen remains unidentified.

Germline loops: CDR1 MGHRA, CDR2 YSYEKL. There are 15 residues in the CDR3. V lost 1 base, J lost 0 bases, and 7 bases lay in between. The TCR comes from a human donor who was the organ donor for an intestinal transplant. This chain links TRBV4-1 with TRBJ2-1; tentatively, D is TRBD2 (5 bases). Material: unstimulated CD8+ T cells sorted from spleen or lymph node cells, obtained before transplant. Here the CDR3 DNA reads TGCGCCAGCAGCCAAGGAGGGAGCTCCTACAATGAGCAGTTCTTC. Protein product: CASSQGGSSYNEQFF.